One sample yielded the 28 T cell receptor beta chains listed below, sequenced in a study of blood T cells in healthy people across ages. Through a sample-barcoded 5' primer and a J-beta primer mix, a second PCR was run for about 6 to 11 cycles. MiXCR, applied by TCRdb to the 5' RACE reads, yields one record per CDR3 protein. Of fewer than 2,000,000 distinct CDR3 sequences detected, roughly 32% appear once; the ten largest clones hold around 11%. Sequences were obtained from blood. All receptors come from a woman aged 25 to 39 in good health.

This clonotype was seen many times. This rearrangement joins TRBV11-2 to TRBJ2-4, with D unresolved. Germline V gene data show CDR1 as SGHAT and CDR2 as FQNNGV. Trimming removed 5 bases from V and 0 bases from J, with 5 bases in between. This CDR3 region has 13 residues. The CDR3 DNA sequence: TGTGCCAGCAGCCCTGTAGCCAAAAACATTCAGTACTTC. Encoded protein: CASSPVAKNIQYF.

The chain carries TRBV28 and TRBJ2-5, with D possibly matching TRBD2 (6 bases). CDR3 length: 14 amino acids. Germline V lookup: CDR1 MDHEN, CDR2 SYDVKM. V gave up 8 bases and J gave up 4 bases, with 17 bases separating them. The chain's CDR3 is CASVTGLGRETQYF. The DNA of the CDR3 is TGTGCCAGCGTAACGGGACTCGGAAGAGAGACCCAGTACTTC. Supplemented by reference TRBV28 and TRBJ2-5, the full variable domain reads DVKVTQSSRYLVKRTGEKVFLECVQDMDHENMFWYRQDPGLGLRLIYFSYDVKMKEKGDIPEGYSVSREKKERFSLILESASTNQTSMYLCASVTGLGRETQYFGPGTRLLVL.

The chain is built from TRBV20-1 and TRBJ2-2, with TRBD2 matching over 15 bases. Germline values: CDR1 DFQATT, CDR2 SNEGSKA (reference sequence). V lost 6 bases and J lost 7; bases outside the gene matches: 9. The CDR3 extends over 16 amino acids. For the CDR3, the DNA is TGCAGTGCCCGATCCGGGACTAGCGGGGGGAGCGGGGAGCTGTTTTTT. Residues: CSARSGTSGGSGELFF.

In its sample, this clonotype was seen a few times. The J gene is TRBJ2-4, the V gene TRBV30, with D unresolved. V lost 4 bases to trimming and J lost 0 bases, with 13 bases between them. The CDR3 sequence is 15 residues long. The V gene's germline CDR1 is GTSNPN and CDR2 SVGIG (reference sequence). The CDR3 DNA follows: TGTGCCTGGAAGGCACAACCCGTAGCCAAAAACATTCAGTACTTC. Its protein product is CAWKAQPVAKNIQYF.

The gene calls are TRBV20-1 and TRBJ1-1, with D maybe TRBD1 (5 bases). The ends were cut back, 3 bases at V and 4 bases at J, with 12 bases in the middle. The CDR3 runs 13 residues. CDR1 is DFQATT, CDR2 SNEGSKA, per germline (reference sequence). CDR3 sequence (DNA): TGCAGTGCTAGCCAGACGGGGCTCACTGAAGCTTTCTTT. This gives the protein CSASQTGLTEAFF.

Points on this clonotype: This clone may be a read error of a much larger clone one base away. CDR3 region: CASSLRGQGPDTEYF. In nucleotides, the CDR3 is TGTGCCAGCAGTTTAAGGGGACAGGGACCAGATACGGAGTATTTT. V is TRBV12-3 or TRBV12-4 and J is TRBJ2-3; 9 bases are shared with TRBD1. This CDR3 region has 15 residues.

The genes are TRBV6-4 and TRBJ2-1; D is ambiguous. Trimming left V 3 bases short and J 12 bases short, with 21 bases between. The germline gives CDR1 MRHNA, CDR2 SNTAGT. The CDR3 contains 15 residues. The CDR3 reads CASSESTHDPAGQFF. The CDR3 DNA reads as TGTGCCAGCAGTGAAAGTACCCACGATCCTGCTGGGCAGTTCTTC.

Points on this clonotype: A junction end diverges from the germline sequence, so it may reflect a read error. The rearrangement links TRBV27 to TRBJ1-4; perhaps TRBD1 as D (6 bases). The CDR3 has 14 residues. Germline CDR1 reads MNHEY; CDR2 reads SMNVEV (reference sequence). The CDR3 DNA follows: TGTGCCGGCAGTTGGCGGACAGATAATGAAAAACTGTTTTTT. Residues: CAGSWRTDNEKLFF.

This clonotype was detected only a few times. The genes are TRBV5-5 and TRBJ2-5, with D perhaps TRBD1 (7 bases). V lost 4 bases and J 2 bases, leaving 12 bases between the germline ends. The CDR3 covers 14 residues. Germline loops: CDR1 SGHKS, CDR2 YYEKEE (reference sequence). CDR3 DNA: TGTGCCAGCAGCCACGGGGGACAGCAAGAGACCCAGTACTTC. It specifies CASSHGGQQETQYF.

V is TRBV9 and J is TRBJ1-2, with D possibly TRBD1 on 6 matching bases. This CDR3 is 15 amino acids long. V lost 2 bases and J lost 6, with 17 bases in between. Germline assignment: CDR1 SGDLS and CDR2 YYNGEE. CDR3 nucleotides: TGTGCCAGCAGCGTGCAGACAGGCCCGACCCATGGCTACACCTTC. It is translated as CASSVQTGPTHGYTF.

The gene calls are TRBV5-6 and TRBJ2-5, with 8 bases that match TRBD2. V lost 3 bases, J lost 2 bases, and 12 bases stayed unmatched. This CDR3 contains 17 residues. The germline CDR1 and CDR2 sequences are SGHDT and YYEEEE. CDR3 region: CASSYRGLELGQETQYF. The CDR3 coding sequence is TGTGCCAGCAGCTACCGGGGACTAGAATTAGGGCAAGAGACCCAGTACTTC.

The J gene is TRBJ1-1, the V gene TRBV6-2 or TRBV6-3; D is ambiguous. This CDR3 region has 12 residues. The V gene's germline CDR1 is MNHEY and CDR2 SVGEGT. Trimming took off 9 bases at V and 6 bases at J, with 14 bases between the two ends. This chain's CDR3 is CASGEALPEAFF. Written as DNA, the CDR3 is TGTGCCAGTGGTGAGGCATTACCTGAAGCTTTCTTT.

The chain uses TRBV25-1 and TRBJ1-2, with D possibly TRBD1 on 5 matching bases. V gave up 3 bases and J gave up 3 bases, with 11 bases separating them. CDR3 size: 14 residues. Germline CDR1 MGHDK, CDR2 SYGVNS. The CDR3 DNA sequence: TGTGCCAGCAGTGATTCGACCAGGGACTATGGCTACACCTTC. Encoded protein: CASSDSTRDYGYTF.

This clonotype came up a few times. The CDR3 spells CASSQRSGVRYTEAFF. CDR3 coding DNA: TGTGCCAGCAGTCAGAGGTCCGGGGTAAGGTACACTGAAGCTTTCTTT. The chain joins TRBV12-3 or TRBV12-4 to TRBJ1-1, with no clear D. V dropped 5 bases and J dropped 3 bases, with 19 bases sitting between them. The CDR3 sequence is 16 residues long.

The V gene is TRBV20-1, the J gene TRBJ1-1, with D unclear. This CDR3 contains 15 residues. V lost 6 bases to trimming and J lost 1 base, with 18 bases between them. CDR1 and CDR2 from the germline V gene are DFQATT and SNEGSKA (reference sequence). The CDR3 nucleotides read TGCAGTGCCCCCGTTTCGTCGACGGCGAACACTGAAGCTTTCTTT. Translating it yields CSAPVSSTANTEAFF.

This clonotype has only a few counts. DNA for the CDR3: TGTGCCATCAGTGAGGGACTAGCGGGGGGTGGAGATACGCAGTATTTT. Protein sequence: CAISEGLAGGGDTQYF. The rearrangement links TRBV10-3 to TRBJ2-3; the match to TRBD2 covers 14 bases. CDR3 size: 16 residues. Germline-derived CDR1 and CDR2 are ENHRY and SYGVKD. The V segment lost 2 bases and the J segment 5 bases; nucleotides outside the gene matches: 3.

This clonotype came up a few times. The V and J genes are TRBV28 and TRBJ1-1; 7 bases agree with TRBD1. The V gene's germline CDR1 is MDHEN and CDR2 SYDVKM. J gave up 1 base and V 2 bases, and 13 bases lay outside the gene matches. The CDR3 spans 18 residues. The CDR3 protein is CASSLATGDRGSNTEAFF. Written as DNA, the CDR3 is TGTGCCAGCAGTTTAGCGACGGGGGACAGAGGGTCGAACACTGAAGCTTTCTTT.

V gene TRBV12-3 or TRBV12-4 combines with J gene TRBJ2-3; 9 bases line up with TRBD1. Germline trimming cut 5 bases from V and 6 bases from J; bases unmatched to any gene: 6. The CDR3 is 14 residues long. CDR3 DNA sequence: TGTGCCAGCAGTCCCCAGGGGACAGGGGATACGCAGTATTTT. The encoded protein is CASSPQGTGDTQYF.

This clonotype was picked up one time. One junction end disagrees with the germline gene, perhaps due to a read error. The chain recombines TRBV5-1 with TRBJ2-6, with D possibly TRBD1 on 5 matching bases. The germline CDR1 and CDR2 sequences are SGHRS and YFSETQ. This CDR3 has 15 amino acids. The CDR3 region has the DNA TGCGCCAGCAGCTTTCGGACAACTGGGGCCGACGTCCTGACTTTC. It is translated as CASSFRTTGADVLTF.

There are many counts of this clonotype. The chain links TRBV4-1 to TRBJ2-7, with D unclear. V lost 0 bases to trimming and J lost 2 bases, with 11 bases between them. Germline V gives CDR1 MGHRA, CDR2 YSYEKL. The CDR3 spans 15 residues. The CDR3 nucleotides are TGCGCCAGCAGCCAAGATCACGGAACTACCTACGAGCAGTACTTC. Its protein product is CASSQDHGTTYEQYF.

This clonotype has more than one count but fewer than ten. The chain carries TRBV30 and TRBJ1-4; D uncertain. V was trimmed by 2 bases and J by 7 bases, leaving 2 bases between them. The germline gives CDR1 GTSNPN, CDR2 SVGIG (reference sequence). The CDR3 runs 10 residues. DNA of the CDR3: TGTGCCTGGAGTACTGAAAAACTGTTTTTT. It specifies CAWSTEKLFF.

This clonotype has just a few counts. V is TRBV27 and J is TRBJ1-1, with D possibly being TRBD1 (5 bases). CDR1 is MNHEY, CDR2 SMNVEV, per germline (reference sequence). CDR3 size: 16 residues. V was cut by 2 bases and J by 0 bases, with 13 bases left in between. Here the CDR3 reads CASSLMGGAMNTEAFF. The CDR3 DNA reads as TGTGCCAGCAGTTTAATGGGAGGGGCGATGAACACTGAAGCTTTCTTT.

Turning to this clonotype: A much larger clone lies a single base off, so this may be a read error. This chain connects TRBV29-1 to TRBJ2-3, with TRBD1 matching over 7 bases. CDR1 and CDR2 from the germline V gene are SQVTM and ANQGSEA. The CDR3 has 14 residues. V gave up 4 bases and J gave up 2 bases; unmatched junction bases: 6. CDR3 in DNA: TGCAGCGTTGCCACAGGGGTCCACACAGATACGCAGTATTTT. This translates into CSVATGVHTDTQYF.

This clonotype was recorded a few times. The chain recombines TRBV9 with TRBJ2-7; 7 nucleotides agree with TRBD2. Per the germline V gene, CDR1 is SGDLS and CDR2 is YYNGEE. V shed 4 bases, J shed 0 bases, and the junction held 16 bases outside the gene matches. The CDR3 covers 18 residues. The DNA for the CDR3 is TGTGCCAGCAGCTCCTACCTCGCCCTAGCGGAGAGCTCCTACGAGCAGTACTTC. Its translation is CASSSYLALAESSYEQYF.

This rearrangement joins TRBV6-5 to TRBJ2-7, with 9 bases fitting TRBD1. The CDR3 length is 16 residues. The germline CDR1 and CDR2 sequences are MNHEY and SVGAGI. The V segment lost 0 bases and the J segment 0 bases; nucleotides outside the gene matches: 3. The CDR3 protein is CASSYSGTGSSYEQYF. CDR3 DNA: TGTGCCAGCAGTTACTCGGGGACAGGGAGCTCCTACGAGCAGTACTTC.

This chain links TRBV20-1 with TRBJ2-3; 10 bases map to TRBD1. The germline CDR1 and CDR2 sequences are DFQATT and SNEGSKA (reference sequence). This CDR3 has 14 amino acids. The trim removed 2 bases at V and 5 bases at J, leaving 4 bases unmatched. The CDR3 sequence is CSARRQGARDTQYF. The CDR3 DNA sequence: TGCAGTGCTAGACGACAGGGGGCGCGAGATACGCAGTATTTT.

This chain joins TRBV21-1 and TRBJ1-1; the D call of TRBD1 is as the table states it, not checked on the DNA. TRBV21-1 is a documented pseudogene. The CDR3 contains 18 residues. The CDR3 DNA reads TGTGCCAGCAGCATACACCAAGCACCCCAGGGGCCCGGGACTGAAGCTTTCTTT. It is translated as CASSIHQAPQGPGTEAFF.

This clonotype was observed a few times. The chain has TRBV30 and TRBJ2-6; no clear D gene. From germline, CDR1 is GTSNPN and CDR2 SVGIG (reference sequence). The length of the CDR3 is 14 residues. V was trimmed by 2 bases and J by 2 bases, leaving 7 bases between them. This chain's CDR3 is CAWSWGTGANVLTF. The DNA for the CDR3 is TGTGCCTGGAGTTGGGGAACTGGGGCCAACGTCCTGACTTTC.